The 8 T cell receptor beta chains below come from one sample, sequenced in a study of T cell repertoires in cytomegalovirus infection. These receptors lack a known antigen. TCRdb re-called the reads through MiXCR, storing one row per CDR3 protein. The table shows about 900,000 distinct CDR3 sequences, with 30% to 40% occurring only once. Sample: cultured CD8+ T cells from PBMCs, taken from culture after CMV antigen stimulation. These receptors came from a human donor in good health (CMV status not recorded). Some clones in this sample may be carry-over from other donors' samples.

The chain has TRBV25-1 and TRBJ1-5; D perhaps matches TRBD1 (6 bases). Looked up from germline, CDR1 is MGHDK and CDR2 is SYGVNS. The CDR3 loop spans 16 amino acids. Trimming pared 4 bases from V and 5 bases from J, leaving 18 bases between. CDR3 coding DNA: TGTGCCAGCAGTGGGAACAGGGTTGAGTTAGATCAGCCCCAGCATTTT. Encoded protein: CASSGNRVELDQPQHF.

This chain joins TRBV4-1 and TRBJ2-2, with 11 nucleotides matching TRBD2. This CDR3 spans 16 amino acids. V was clipped by 4 bases and J by 5 bases; unmatched bases: 6. The germline CDR1 and CDR2 sequences are MGHRA and YSYEKL. In nucleotides, the CDR3 is TGCGCCAGCAGCCTTCTAGCGGGGGGCAGTACCGGGGAGCTGTTTTTT. Protein: CASSLLAGGSTGELFF.

The chain employs TRBV5-1 and TRBJ2-5; 7 bases align to TRBD2. This CDR3 is 15 amino acids long. Trimming removed 8 bases from V and 4 bases from J; junction bases left unmatched: 14. Germline CDR1 reads SGHRS; CDR2 reads YFSETQ. In nucleotides, the CDR3 is TGCGCCAGTATCCCAGGGAGGGGATTGGGAGAGACCCAGTACTTC. Translated, it gives CASIPGRGLGETQYF.

This clonotype occurred many times. The chain joins TRBV7-8 to TRBJ2-3, with D hard to call. V lost 5 bases, J lost 4 bases, and 10 bases lay in between. Looked up from germline, CDR1 is SGHVS and CDR2 is FQNEAQ. This CDR3 comprises 13 residues. This CDR3 is CASSAARPDTQYF. The CDR3 DNA reads TGTGCCAGCAGCGCCGCACGGCCAGATACGCAGTATTTT.

The CDR3 bases are TGCAGTGCTAGAGAAGGGGCCTGGTGGGATCAGCCCCAGCATTTT. Protein: CSAREGAWWDQPQHF. The rearrangement uses TRBV20-1 and TRBJ1-5; D perhaps matches TRBD1 (5 bases). The CDR3 loop spans 15 amino acids. The germline V and J ends were trimmed by 0 bases and 5 bases, with 14 bases remaining between them. Germline CDR1 reads DFQATT; CDR2 reads SNEGSKA (reference sequence).

As concerns this clonotype: Possible read error: a much larger clone is one base away. The chain uses TRBV7-2 and TRBJ2-1, with 9 bases fitting TRBD2. CDR1 is SGHTA and CDR2 is FQGNSA in the germline V gene. V was pared by 5 bases and J by 7 bases, with 9 bases of the junction left unmatched. The CDR3 runs 15 residues. Here the CDR3 reads CASSPSGGFANEQFF. In DNA, the CDR3 is TGTGCCAGCAGCCCGAGCGGGGGGTTCGCGAATGAGCAGTTCTTC. The full variable domain, with the rest looked up from reference TRBV7-2 and TRBJ2-1, is GAGVSQSPSNKVTEKGKDVELRCDPISGHTALYWYRQSLGQGLEFLIYFQGNSAPDKSGLPSDRFSAERTGGSVSTLTIQRTQQEDSAVYLCASSPSGGFANEQFFGPGTRLTVL.

The chain links TRBV20-1 to TRBJ2-7; 13 nucleotides agree with TRBD2. CDR3 size: 18 residues. CDR1 DFQATT and CDR2 SNEGSKA come from the germline V gene (reference sequence). Trimming removed 3 bases from V and 3 bases from J; junction bases left unmatched: 14. The CDR3 DNA reads as TGCAGTGCTAGGCCCAGAGCCGGGACTAGCGGGGCCAGCTACGAGCAGTACGTC. Translating gives CSARPRAGTSGASYEQYV.

This clonotype came up once. The V and J genes are TRBV5-4 and TRBJ1-2; D might be TRBD1 (5 bases). This CDR3 is 13 amino acids long. Trimming shortened V by 3 bases and J by 6 bases, and 12 bases separated the two germline ends. CDR1 and CDR2 from the germline V gene are SGHNT and YYREEE (reference sequence). The CDR3 nucleotides read TGTGCCAGCAGCTCCCAGGGTGAGAATGGCTACACCTTC. This sequence encodes CASSSQGENGYTF.